Below, 29 T cell receptor beta chains from the same sample are listed, as sequenced in a study of T cells after yellow fever vaccination. Each CDR3 protein is one row after TCRdb ran MiXCR on the 5' RACE reads. Of about 300,000 distinct CDR3 sequences listed, around 9.3% are singletons. Sequenced here: CD4+ T cells sorted from PBMCs, sampled 5 days after the yellow fever booster vaccination. The receptors here all came from a man aged 18 to 30 who received the YFV17D yellow fever vaccine.

There are a few counts of this clonotype. The rearrangement uses TRBV9 and TRBJ1-5; tentatively, D is TRBD1 (6 bases). Per the germline V gene, CDR1 is SGDLS and CDR2 is YYNGEE. Trimming cost V 4 bases and J 1 base, with 15 bases left between them. The CDR3 runs to 16 residues. The CDR3 DNA reads TGTGCCAGCAGCCCGGGGGCGGGGGCCAGCAATCAGCCCCAGCATTTT. This sequence encodes CASSPGAGASNQPQHF.

This chain connects TRBV15 to TRBJ1-6, with D perhaps matching TRBD1 (5 bases). Trimming left V 1 base short and J 12 bases short, with 16 bases between. CDR3 length: 15 residues. CDR1 LNHNV and CDR2 YYDKDF come from the germline V gene (reference sequence). The CDR3 nucleotides are TGTGCCACCAGCAGAGGACAGCCCATCGGTGGACCCCTCCACTTT. Protein: CATSRGQPIGGPLHF.

The chain employs TRBV4-3 and TRBJ2-3; maybe TRBD1 (6 bases). This CDR3 contains 17 residues. V was clipped by 4 bases and J by 1 base, with 18 bases between them. Germline-derived CDR1 and CDR2 are LGHNA and YSLEER. DNA of the CDR3: TGCGCCAGCAGCCCAGACCGGACAGCATGGGGCACAGATACGCAGTATTTT. Amino acids: CASSPDRTAWGTDTQYF.

The chain combines TRBV6-1 with TRBJ2-1, with TRBD2 matching over 7 bases. Germline lookup yields CDR1 MNHNS and CDR2 SASEGT. Trimming took 1 base from V and 5 from J; bases not matched to a gene: 2. The CDR3 runs to 14 residues. CDR3 sequence reads: CASSEGGTNNEQFF. CDR3 DNA sequence: TGTGCCAGCAGTGAAGGGGGGACTAACAATGAGCAGTTCTTC.

This clonotype was observed at least ten times. This chain uses TRBV12-3 or TRBV12-4 with TRBJ2-3; 11 nucleotides agree with TRBD2. CDR3 length equals 16 residues. The J segment lost 3 bases and the V segment lost 6 bases, leaving 8 bases of the junction unmatched. DNA for the CDR3: TGTGCCAGCAGAGCACTAGCGGGGGAAGCGACAGATACGCAGTATTTT. This sequence encodes CASRALAGEATDTQYF.

This clonotype has a count of ten or more. The chain is built from TRBV20-1 and TRBJ2-7, with D perhaps matching TRBD1 (6 bases). The V and J ends lost 3 bases and 5 bases respectively, with 11 bases between them. Germline V gene sequence: CDR1 DFQATT, CDR2 SNEGSKA (reference sequence). The CDR3 covers 12 residues. The CDR3 here is CSASLGANEQYF. The DNA for the CDR3 is TGCAGTGCTAGTCTGGGGGCCAACGAGCAGTACTTC.

This clonotype was detected only a few times. The chain carries TRBV4-3 and TRBJ2-2, with 8 positions matching TRBD2. Germline CDR1 and CDR2: LGHNA and YSLEER. Trimming cost V 2 bases and J 0 bases; bases outside gene matches: 11. The CDR3 runs to 19 residues. The CDR3 bases are TGCGCCAGCAGCCAACCGGCCGGAGCGGGGGACCCGAACACCGGGGAGCTGTTTTTT. As protein: CASSQPAGAGDPNTGELFF.

This clonotype showed up many times. V and J are TRBV12-3 or TRBV12-4 and TRBJ1-3; D perhaps matches TRBD1 (5 bases). There are 14 residues in the CDR3. V was trimmed by 11 bases and J by 3 bases, leaving 17 bases between them. CDR3 in DNA: TGTGCCGCCCTCGAGGGGCCGCTTGGAAACACCATATATTTT. Translated, it gives CAALEGPLGNTIYF.

The J gene is TRBJ2-3, the V gene TRBV10-1, with TRBD2 as a possible D gene (5 bases). The CDR3 loop spans 11 amino acids. Deletions cut 1 base from V and 11 bases from J, with 7 bases between. Germline V lookup: CDR1 WNHNN, CDR2 SYGVQD (reference sequence). The CDR3 region is CASSEFGMQYF. For the CDR3, the DNA is TGCGCCAGCAGTGAGTTCGGGATGCAGTATTTT.

This clonotype was detected ten times or more. The CDR3 spells CASGTQNYGYTF. The CDR3 DNA reads TGTGCCAGCGGGACACAGAACTATGGCTACACCTTC. J is TRBJ1-2 and V is TRBV10-3; TRBD1 is a possible D gene (6 bases). V lost 10 bases and J 2 bases, leaving 11 bases between the germline ends. This CDR3 is built from 12 residues. From germline, CDR1 is ENHRY and CDR2 SYGVKD.

This clonotype turned up a few times. The chain links TRBV6-1 to TRBJ1-2; no clear D. The V gene lost 3 bases and the J gene lost 8 bases, with 10 bases spanning the gap. The CDR3 has 12 residues. Germline V gene sequence: CDR1 MNHNS, CDR2 SASEGT. CDR3 loop: CASSDRPQGYTF. CDR3 bases: TGTGCCAGCAGTGACAGGCCGCAGGGCTACACCTTC.

There are many counts of this clonotype. The chain has TRBV20-1 and TRBJ2-4, with D tentatively TRBD1 (5 bases). This CDR3 has 16 residues. Germline assignment: CDR1 DFQATT and CDR2 SNEGSKA (reference sequence). V lost 8 bases and J 0 bases, leaving 20 bases between the germline ends. The CDR3 bases are TGCAGTACGACAAAAACAGGCAGCCTAGCCAAAAACATTCAGTACTTC. Amino acid sequence: CSTTKTGSLAKNIQYF.

This clonotype was counted ten times or more. This chain connects TRBV7-2 to TRBJ2-5; tentatively, D is TRBD2 (6 bases). CDR1 is SGHTA and CDR2 is FQGNSA in the germline V gene. This CDR3 region has 15 residues. Trimming stripped 5 bases from V and 2 bases from J, with 15 bases between. The CDR3 sequence is CASSGVGTVQETQYF. In DNA, the CDR3 is TGTGCCAGCAGCGGAGTCGGGACTGTACAAGAGACCCAGTACTTC. The full variable domain, rest sourced from reference TRBV7-2 and TRBJ2-5, is GAGVSQSPSNKVTEKGKDVELRCDPISGHTALYWYRQSLGQGLEFLIYFQGNSAPDKSGLPSDRFSAERTGGSVSTLTIQRTQQEDSAVYLCASSGVGTVQETQYFGPGTRLLVL.

This clonotype has just a few counts. This sequence joins TRBV3-1 and TRBJ1-5; D gene ambiguous. Germline-derived CDR1 and CDR2 are LGHDT and YNNKEL (reference sequence). The CDR3 is 12 residues long. Trimming took 1 base from V and 5 from J, leaving 3 bases between them. The DNA of the CDR3 is TGTGCCAGCAGCCAAGGCCATCAGCCCCAGCATTTT. It yields the protein CASSQGHQPQHF.

This clonotype has a count of ten or more. V usage is TRBV12-3 or TRBV12-4 and J usage is TRBJ2-1; 10 positions match TRBD2. The CDR3 is 14 residues long. Trimming cost V 3 bases and J 8 bases; bases outside gene matches: 4. The CDR3 sequence is CASSLGLAGDEQFF. DNA for the CDR3: TGTGCCAGCAGTTTGGGGCTAGCGGGGGATGAGCAGTTCTTC.

J is TRBJ2-2 and V is TRBV7-2; D gene uncertain. The CDR3 spans 13 residues. Trimming took 5 bases from V and 5 from J, leaving 9 bases between them. Germline assignment: CDR1 SGHTA and CDR2 FQGNSA. The CDR3 reads CASSAQTTGELFF. DNA of the CDR3: TGTGCCAGCAGCGCACAGACGACCGGGGAGCTGTTTTTT.

This clonotype was counted ten times or more. The chain joins TRBV10-3 to TRBJ2-1; either TRBD1 or TRBD2 may fit D (5 bases each). V was trimmed by 6 bases and J by 2 bases, leaving 17 bases between them. Germline loops: CDR1 ENHRY, CDR2 SYGVKD. CDR3 length: 16 amino acids. CDR3 in amino acids: CAIRGSRGPTYNEQFF. The CDR3 DNA is TGTGCCATCAGAGGTTCGAGGGGCCCAACCTACAATGAGCAGTTCTTC.

The chain employs TRBV12-3 or TRBV12-4 and TRBJ1-5; TRBD1 is a possible D gene (6 bases). Trimming shortened V by 2 bases and J by 4 bases, and 9 bases separated the two germline ends. This CDR3 comprises 14 residues. CDR3 nucleotides: TGTGCCAGCAGTTTACGTCAGGGGAATCAGCCCCAGCATTTT. Translation: CASSLRQGNQPQHF.

This chain links TRBV10-3 with TRBJ2-5; possible D gene TRBD2, 5 bases. The CDR3 has 12 amino acids. Germline V gene data show CDR1 as ENHRY and CDR2 as SYGVKD. V was shortened by 11 bases and J by 3 bases, with 13 bases between the two germline ends. DNA of the CDR3: TGTGCCGTCGCGGGCAGAGAAGAGACCCAGTACTTC. Translated: CAVAGREETQYF.

V is TRBV5-1 and J is TRBJ1-1; 7 bases align to TRBD1. Germline V CDR1 and CDR2: SGHRS, YFSETQ. The CDR3 has 16 residues. J lost 4 bases, V lost 5 bases, and 14 bases had no gene match. Written as DNA, the CDR3 is TGCGCCAGCAGTCCAGCCTCGGGACAGCCCTCCACTGAAGCTTTCTTT. Its protein is CASSPASGQPSTEAFF.

The V and J genes are TRBV7-6 and TRBJ2-3, with TRBD2 matching 8 bases. The CDR3 spans 17 residues. Germline CDR1 and CDR2: SGHVS and FNYEAQ. V lost 3 bases to trimming and J lost 4 bases; unmatched junction nucleotides: 12. CDR3 sequence: CASSFAGGGGWPDTQYF. The DNA of the CDR3 is TGTGCCAGCAGCTTTGCCGGGGGGGGCGGGTGGCCAGATACGCAGTATTTT.

This chain joins TRBV12-3 or TRBV12-4 and TRBJ1-4, with 7 bases identical to TRBD1. V shed 7 bases and J 3 bases; nucleotides not matched to a gene: 5. The CDR3 contains 14 residues. CDR3 in DNA: TGTGCCAGCAAACCGGGACAGTCTAATGAAAAACTGTTTTTT. It codes for CASKPGQSNEKLFF.

This clonotype appeared a few times. The chain carries TRBV29-1 and TRBJ2-1; D not certain. Germline V gene lookup returns CDR1 SQVTM and CDR2 ANQGSEA. V was clipped by 6 bases and J by 1 base, with 16 bases between them. The CDR3 consists of 15 residues. CDR3 in amino acids: CSVRVPPGSYNEQFF. The DNA for the CDR3 is TGCAGCGTCCGCGTCCCACCCGGTTCCTACAATGAGCAGTTCTTC.

A few counts support this clonotype. V and J are TRBV4-1 and TRBJ1-5; no definite D call. V lost 3 bases and J lost 0, with 9 bases in between. The germline gives CDR1 MGHRA, CDR2 YSYEKL. The CDR3 spans 15 residues. CDR3 in amino acids: CASSQGTDSNQPQHF. DNA of the CDR3: TGCGCCAGCAGCCAGGGAACAGATAGCAATCAGCCCCAGCATTTT.

The gene calls are TRBV9 and TRBJ2-7, with no clear D. The CDR3 sequence is 15 residues long. Germline CDR1 SGDLS, CDR2 YYNGEE. V gave up 2 bases and J gave up 4 bases, with 16 bases separating them. DNA for the CDR3: TGTGCCAGCAGCGTCTCCCCAAGACGTCGTTACGAGCAGTACGTC. As protein: CASSVSPRRRYEQYV.

This clonotype was counted only a few times. This chain connects TRBV12-3 or TRBV12-4 to TRBJ1-5, with 8 bases identical to TRBD1. The CDR3 extends over 15 amino acids. The ends lost 3 bases at V and 3 bases at J; junction bases unmatched: 4. This CDR3 is CASSFGQGLNQPQHF. CDR3 in DNA: TGTGCCAGCAGTTTTGGACAGGGACTCAATCAGCCCCAGCATTTT.

This clonotype was seen many times. The chain's CDR3 is CSAESVAKNIQYF. The CDR3 bases are TGCAGTGCTGAGAGCGTAGCCAAAAACATTCAGTACTTC. This chain connects TRBV20-1 to TRBJ2-4; D not certain. The CDR3 contains 13 residues. Germline V gene sequence: CDR1 DFQATT, CDR2 SNEGSKA (reference sequence). V was pared by 5 bases and J by 0 bases, with 8 bases between.

This clonotype has a single count. The chain combines TRBV10-3 with TRBJ1-1; D gene unclear. V shed 2 bases and J shed 3 bases, with 7 bases lying between them. Germline CDR1 reads ENHRY; CDR2 reads SYGVKD. The CDR3 runs to 13 residues. The CDR3 sequence: CAISEGSYTEAFF. Written as DNA, the CDR3 is TGTGCCATCAGTGAGGGCAGCTACACTGAAGCTTTCTTT.

This clonotype was counted a few times. V and J are TRBV7-2 and TRBJ2-7; 9 bases are shared with TRBD1. The CDR3 contains 14 residues. Germline CDR1 SGHTA, CDR2 FQGNSA. V trimming: 6 bases; J trimming: 3 bases; junction bases outside the gene matches: 6. The CDR3, as DNA: TGTGCCAGCAGTAAGACAGGGGGAGTCTACGAGCAGTACTTC. This gives the protein CASSKTGGVYEQYF.